The 10 T cell receptor beta chains below come from one sample, sequenced in a study of cytomegalovirus exposure and HLA in healthy donors. Amplification used 60 Vbeta primers and 13 Jbeta primers. Using immunoSEQ multiplex PCR, the repertoire was profiled, and TCRdb retains in-frame clones only, with some absent. The data contain over 200,000 clones, 78% of them singletons. Material: PBMCs. These TCRs come from a male donor in good health and CMV-seronegative.

This clone was picked up a small number of times. This rearrangement joins TRBV19 to TRBJ1-3, with D possibly being TRBD1 (5 bases). The germline gives CDR1 LNHDA, CDR2 SQIVND (reference sequence). The CDR3 extends over 14 amino acids. Trimming took 3 bases from V and 3 from J, leaving 9 bases between them. This chain's CDR3 is CASSMEGDGNTIYF. DNA for the CDR3: TGTGCCAGTAGTATGGAAGGGGATGGAAACACCATATATTTT.

This rearrangement joins TRBV25-1 to TRBJ1-1; 7 positions agree with TRBD1. The J segment lost 1 base and the V segment lost 6 bases, leaving 5 bases of the junction unmatched. From germline, CDR1 is MGHDK and CDR2 SYGVNS. CDR3 length: 14 amino acids. The chain's CDR3 is CASSQPGGNTEAFF. In nucleotides, the CDR3 is TGTGCCAGCAGCCAACCAGGGGGGAACACTGAAGCTTTCTTT. The variable domain in full, with the rest retrieved from reference TRBV25-1 and TRBJ1-1, is EADIYQTPRYLVIGTGKKITLECSQTMGHDKMYWYQQDPGMELHLIHYSYGVNSTEKGDLSSESTVSRIRTEHFPLTLESARPSHTSQYLCASSQPGGNTEAFFGQGTRLTVV.

This clone was recorded a few times. This chain joins TRBV10-3 and TRBJ1-1; weak D call: TRBD1 (5 bases). The germline CDR1 and CDR2 sequences are ENHRY and SYGVKD. V was shortened by 2 bases and J by 0 bases, with 7 bases between the two germline ends. The CDR3 has 14 amino acids. CDR3 nucleotides: TGTGCCATCAGTGAGGCAGGGTTGAACACTGAAGCTTTCTTT. Translation gives CAISEAGLNTEAFF.

This chain uses TRBV6-5 with TRBJ2-3; the D gene is possibly TRBD2 (5 bases). Germline loops: CDR1 MNHEY, CDR2 SVGAGI. CDR3 size: 14 residues. V lost 6 bases, J lost 4 bases, and 14 bases lay in between. The DNA for the CDR3 is TGTGCCAGCAGAGGGAGCCCCTCGGCAGATACGCAGTATTTT. Amino acid sequence: CASRGSPSADTQYF.

To note about this clone: Within the sample, other DNA sequences also encode this same CDR3. This sequence joins TRBV5-1 and TRBJ1-3; TRBD1 might be the D (5 bases). This CDR3 spans 14 amino acids. V gave up 6 bases and J gave up 0 bases, with 10 bases separating them. CDR1 and CDR2 (germline): SGHRS, YFSETQ. The CDR3 DNA follows: TGCGCCAGCACCACAGGAAGCTCTGGAAACACCATATATTTT. It translates to CASTTGSSGNTIYF.

The rearrangement links TRBV5-6 to TRBJ2-1; a possible D gene is TRBD2 (6 bases). The V and J ends lost 4 bases and 6 bases respectively, with 11 bases between them. This CDR3 has 13 amino acids. CDR1 SGHDT and CDR2 YYEEEE come from the germline V gene. CDR3 region: CASSLGSPNEQFF. The CDR3 nucleotides read TGTGCCAGCAGCCTCGGGAGTCCCAATGAGCAGTTCTTC. Together with reference TRBV5-6 and TRBJ2-1, the CDR3 gives the full variable domain: DAGVTQSPTHLIKTRGQQVTLRCSPKSGHDTVSWYQQALGQGPQFIFQYYEEEERQRGNFPDRFSGHQFPNYSSELNVNALLLGDSALYLCASSLGSPNEQFFGPGTRLTVL.

The rearrangement links TRBV19 to TRBJ1-5; the D is unclear. The CDR3 extends over 15 amino acids. Trimming took 3 bases from V and 2 from J, leaving 11 bases between them. Germline V gene lookup returns CDR1 LNHDA and CDR2 SQIVND (reference sequence). CDR3 sequence (DNA): TGTGCCAGTAGTATTGAGGGATCAGGCAATCAGCCCCAGCATTTT. Its translation is CASSIEGSGNQPQHF.

This chain links TRBV11-2 with TRBJ1-2; tentative D call: TRBD1 (6 bases). The V and J ends lost 0 bases and 1 base respectively, with 12 bases between them. The length of the CDR3 is 16 residues. Per the germline V gene, CDR1 is SGHAT and CDR2 is FQNNGV. CDR3 in amino acids: CASSLEAGDINYGYTF. CDR3 bases: TGTGCCAGCAGCTTAGAGGCAGGGGATATTAACTATGGCTACACCTTC.

This rearrangement joins TRBV5-1 to TRBJ1-1; TRBD1 is a possible D gene (5 bases). Germline V gives CDR1 SGHRS, CDR2 YFSETQ. V shed 4 bases and J shed 3 bases, with 10 bases lying between them. The CDR3 covers 13 residues. The CDR3 sequence is CASSLQGYTEAFF. CDR3 sequence (DNA): TGCGCCAGCAGCCTCCAGGGTTACACTGAAGCTTTCTTT.

This sequence joins TRBV6-6 and TRBJ1-5; 9 nucleotides match TRBD1. The V gene end was trimmed by 4 bases and the J gene end by 2 bases; junction bases not matched to a gene: 6. The CDR3 runs to 16 residues. Looked up from germline, CDR1 is MNHNY and CDR2 is SVGAGI (reference sequence). The CDR3 protein is CASSSTDRGGNQPQHF. The DNA for the CDR3 is TGTGCCAGCAGTTCGACGGACAGGGGAGGCAATCAGCCCCAGCATTTT.